The entry that follows covers one T cell receptor beta chain sequence. What antigen it recognizes has not been identified. Qualities for individual bases were not recorded, and no much larger clone is one base off. The label giving this sample's time point can be read as: week 23, last vaccination. Every vaccine dose consisted of 300 ug of a 20-mer mutant IDH1 peptide in Montanide, administered subcutaneously together with topical imiquimod. The donors had newly diagnosed IDH1-mutant astrocytomas of WHO grade 3 or 4 that showed loss of nuclear ATRX. The samples were drawn from NOA16, a multicentre, single-arm, open-label phase I trial in Germany that tested a mutant IDH1 peptide vaccine in humans for the first time. Genomic DNA for TCRB sequencing was extracted from EDTA blood using the DNeasy Blood and Tissue Kit. Library construction relied on the immunoSEQ multiplex PCR assay. Rearranged TCR beta chain sequences were amplified using the hsTCRB Kit according to the manufacturer's protocol. Sequencing of TCRB libraries was carried out on an Illumina MiSeq. The paper's processing steps were these. The proprietary platform of the kit vendor was used for demultiplexing, trimming and gene mapping. This immuneACCESS table, as held by TCRdb, lists in-frame sequences with V and J called but not all clones. Of the missing ones, under half trace to an unresolved V gene in checked studies; the others have no known cause. V, J and clone size reflect that table, while D and trimming were determined from the DNA. This sample is represented by under 45,000 clones; 65% to 85% of them were singletons. The ten largest clones capture around 2.5% of the sample.

The CDR3 runs 14 residues from the cysteine to the phenylalanine. The read is trimmed to its CDR3 DNA, 42 bases read in frame from base 1. Trimming removed 1 base from V and 6 bases from J, leaving 13 bases between the germline ends. CDR1 MGHRA and CDR2 YSYEKL were looked up in the germline V gene. The data originate from a study of a mutant IDH1 vaccine in newly diagnosed glioma (dated by TCRdb to 2020 to 2022). In the study overall: Across visits V03 through V10, patients got a total of eight vaccinations, given in weeks 1, 3, 5, 7, 11, 15, 19 and 23. Vaccination started 4-6 weeks after radiotherapy alone, or was given together with temozolomide cycles in the groups whose treatment included chemotherapy. Of the approximately 32 treated patients, approximately 62% were male and around 40% were female, and the mean age was around 40 years. Before enrollment, patients had received standard therapy of radiotherapy alone, temozolomide alone, or radiochemotherapy with temozolomide; most received the combination. Peripheral blood was collected at six visits: V03 (baseline), V05, V07, V10, V12 and V13. Longitudinal TCRB deep sequencing was performed for about 25 treated patients wherever samples were available for exploratory analyses. Overall study results and their limits: Pseudoprogression appeared unrelated to alterations in the top peripheral T cell clonotypes detected by TCRB sequencing. The authors stated that sample limitations prevented analyses of patient blood samples from being reproduced. Selection of PBMC samples for TCRB deep sequencing was based on availability. Vaccine-induced immune responses across multiple MHC alleles were detected in approximately 94% of patients.

This TCR was recovered from a woman aged 18-29 years with glioma. Some clones in this sample may be carry-over from other donors' samples. The source material was PBMCs, sampled from a glioma patient whose treatment included an IDH1 peptide vaccine. This sequence uses TRBV4-1 and TRBJ2-7, with the D assignment possibly TRBD1 or TRBD2, given 5 matching bases for each. This receptor has the CDR3 CASSQAPGALEQYF. The nucleotides are TGCGCCAGCAGCCAAGCGCCCGGGGCGCTCGAGCAGTACTTC.